Detailed here is one TCR beta chain. The antigen is unknown. The CDR3 has 15 residues. Germline V lookup: CDR1 SNHLY, CDR2 FYNNEI. Losses at the gene ends were 5 bases for V and 0 bases for J; bases not matched to a gene: 4. The data belong to a study of PD-1 blockade in classical Hodgkin lymphoma. General study points: For complete responders, baseline diversity was comparable to that of newly diagnosed patients.

Assay used: immunoSEQ multiplex PCR; TCRdb lists only in-frame clones, some missing. Of about 25,000 clones in the sample, about 83% are singletons; the top ten hold 8%. Every patient experienced relapse after autologous stem cell transplantation, and brentuximab vedotin exposure varied. The starting material was peripheral blood mononuclear cells (PBMCs), obtained before the second cycle of nivolumab. This chain uses TRBV2 with TRBJ1-3, with 7 positions matching TRBD1. This TCR derives from a human donor with classical Hodgkin lymphoma. In DNA form, the CDR3 reads TGTGCCAGCAGTAGACAGGGAGACTCTGGAAACACCATATATTTT. Amino acid sequence: CASSRQGDSGNTIYF.